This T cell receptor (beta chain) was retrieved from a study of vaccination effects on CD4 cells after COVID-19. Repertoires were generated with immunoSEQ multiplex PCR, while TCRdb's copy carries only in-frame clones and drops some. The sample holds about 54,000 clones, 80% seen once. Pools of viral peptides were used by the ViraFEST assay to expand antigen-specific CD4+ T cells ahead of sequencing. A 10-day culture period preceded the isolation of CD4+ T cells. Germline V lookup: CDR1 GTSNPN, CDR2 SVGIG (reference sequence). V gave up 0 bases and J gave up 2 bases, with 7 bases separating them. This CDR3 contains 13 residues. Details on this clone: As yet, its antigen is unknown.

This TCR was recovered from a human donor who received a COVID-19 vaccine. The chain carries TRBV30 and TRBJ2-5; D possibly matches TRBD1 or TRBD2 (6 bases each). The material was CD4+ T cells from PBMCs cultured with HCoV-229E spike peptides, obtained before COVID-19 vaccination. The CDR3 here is CAWSVGGQETQYF. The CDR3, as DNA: TGTGCCTGGAGTGTAGGGGGGCAAGAGACCCAGTACTTC. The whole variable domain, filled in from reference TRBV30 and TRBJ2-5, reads SQTIHQWPATLVQPVGSPLSLECTVEGTSNPNLYWYRQAAGRGLQLLFYSVGIGQISSEVPQNLSASRPQDRQFILSSKKLLLSDSGFYLCAWSVGGQETQYFGPGTRLLVL.